This passage covers 20 T cell receptor beta chains from one sample sequenced in a study of T cells in Graves' hyperthyroidism and ophthalmopathy. RNA transcripts provided the source from which TCR beta CDR3 regions were amplified. HTBI primers were employed in a first-round RT-PCR of the TCR CDR3. TCRdb independently ran MiXCR on the multiplex PCR reads; one entry per CDR3 protein. The repertoire holds 350,000 or so distinct CDR3 sequences, roughly 18% seen once, with approximately 54% in the top ten. Sequencing was performed on blood. Source of these receptors: a woman between 45 and 60 years old with Graves' hyperthyroidism.

This clonotype came up many times. The CDR3 is CASSLEAAGQGYNEQFF. The CDR3 coding sequence is TGTGCCAGCAGCTTAGAGGCGGCCGGACAGGGGTACAATGAGCAGTTCTTC. The chain carries TRBV11-2 and TRBJ2-1, with TRBD1 matching 9 bases. Germline V CDR1 and CDR2: SGHAT, FQNNGV. The J segment lost 4 bases and the V segment lost 0 bases, leaving 7 bases of the junction unmatched. This CDR3 region has 17 residues.

This chain links TRBV3-1 with TRBJ2-3; TRBD1 is a possible D gene (5 bases). The CDR3 is 19 residues long. CDR1 is LGHDT and CDR2 is YNNKEL in the germline V gene (reference sequence). V lost 0 bases and J 3 bases, leaving 22 bases between the germline ends. The CDR3 nucleotides are TGTGCCAGCAGCCAAGAAGGGTTTGGGCAGGGCAGGTTAACAGATACGCAGTATTTT. Residues: CASSQEGFGQGRLTDTQYF.

In this sample, this clonotype turned up many times. The chain uses TRBV20-1 and TRBJ2-1; D remains ambiguous. Germline-derived CDR1 and CDR2 are DFQATT and SNEGSKA (reference sequence). The CDR3 length is 13 residues. Trimming took off 4 bases at V and 3 bases at J, with 10 bases between the two ends. The CDR3: CSAIEFVYNEQFF. CDR3 bases: TGCAGTGCTATTGAATTTGTCTACAATGAGCAGTTCTTC.

The chain couples TRBV6-5 to TRBJ2-2; no firm D call. Trimming pared 2 bases from V and 1 base from J, leaving 8 bases between. CDR1 is MNHEY and CDR2 is SVGAGI in the germline V gene. This CDR3 contains 15 residues. DNA for the CDR3: TGTGCCAGCAGTTACCGGGCGGTGAACACCGGGGAGCTGTTTTTT. It specifies CASSYRAVNTGELFF.

The chain is built from TRBV5-1 and TRBJ1-2; 9 nucleotides line up with TRBD1. Unmatched junction bases numbered 11, after V lost 3 bases and J lost 2 bases. The CDR3 contains 17 residues. The germline V gene encodes CDR1 SGHRS and CDR2 YFSETQ. CDR3 bases: TGCGCCAGCAGCTCGAACCCGGGACAGGGAGGGAACTATGGCTACACCTTC. It codes for CASSSNPGQGGNYGYTF.

This clonotype has at least ten counts. The DNA for the CDR3 is TGTGCCAGCACCGATCAGGTGGTGACTGAAGCTTTCTTT. It is translated as CASTDQVVTEAFF. The chain carries TRBV6-1 and TRBJ1-1, with D hard to call. This CDR3 has 13 amino acids. Germline assignment: CDR1 MNHNS and CDR2 SASEGT. Trimming removed 7 bases at V and 5 bases at J, with 14 bases between.

Ten or more counts support this clonotype. The V and J genes are TRBV30 and TRBJ1-1; D not certain. The ends were cut back, 5 bases at V and 0 bases at J, with 7 bases in the middle. Germline V gene data show CDR1 as GTSNPN and CDR2 as SVGIG (reference sequence). This CDR3 has 12 residues. CDR3 region: CAWGTVNTEAFF. The DNA for the CDR3 is TGTGCCTGGGGCACAGTGAACACTGAAGCTTTCTTT.

The table lists this clonotype with many counts. This chain uses TRBV6-1 with TRBJ1-5, with unresolved D. The germline gives CDR1 MNHNS, CDR2 SASEGT. This CDR3 comprises 16 residues. The ends were cut back, 7 bases at V and 1 base at J, with 17 bases in the middle. The CDR3 reads CASTKTRDGSNQPQHF. CDR3 sequence (DNA): TGTGCCAGCACCAAGACAAGGGATGGAAGCAATCAGCCCCAGCATTTT.

This clonotype has at least ten counts. The chain carries TRBV2 and TRBJ1-5; TRBD1 matches at 8 bases. This CDR3 comprises 15 residues. V gave up 6 bases and J gave up 6 bases; unmatched junction bases: 10. Germline V gives CDR1 SNHLY, CDR2 FYNNEI. CDR3 nucleotides: TGTGCCAGCAGAACCCGGACAGGGCTTAGTCAGCCCCAGCATTTT. Protein product: CASRTRTGLSQPQHF.

The V and J genes are TRBV3-1 and TRBJ2-5, with D possibly TRBD1 on 6 matching bases. CDR3 length equals 14 residues. Looked up from germline, CDR1 is LGHDT and CDR2 is YNNKEL (reference sequence). Trimming removed 3 bases at V and 3 bases at J, with 11 bases between. DNA of the CDR3: TGTGCCAGCAGCCAGGGGGCGGTAGAAGAGACCCAGTACTTC. It codes for CASSQGAVEETQYF.

This clonotype was detected many times. The chain joins TRBV6-1 to TRBJ1-5; 8 bases line up with TRBD1. This CDR3 is built from 15 residues. The germline gives CDR1 MNHNS, CDR2 SASEGT. After removal of 7 bases from V and 0 bases from J, the junction contained 5 bases not matched to a gene. The CDR3 protein is CASTLGQASNQPQHF. CDR3 DNA sequence: TGTGCCAGCACCTTGGGACAGGCTAGCAATCAGCCCCAGCATTTT.

This clonotype was found a few times. The rearrangement links TRBV15 to TRBJ1-5; no firm D call. V was cut by 3 bases and J by 0 bases, with 9 bases left in between. This CDR3 is built from 15 residues. Germline values: CDR1 LNHNV, CDR2 YYDKDF (reference sequence). The CDR3: CATSSDPYSNQPQHF. DNA of the CDR3: TGTGCCACCAGCAGTGACCCTTATAGCAATCAGCCCCAGCATTTT.

This chain links TRBV6-1 with TRBJ2-3; D tentatively fits TRBD1 or TRBD2 (7 bases each). The CDR3 contains 17 residues. V was trimmed by 1 base and J by 7 bases, leaving 21 bases between them. Germline V gives CDR1 MNHNS, CDR2 SASEGT. The CDR3 DNA follows: TGTGCCAGCAGTGAAGAGGCAGGGGGGGGGTTCCTTTATACGCAGTATTTT. This codes for CASSEEAGGGFLYTQYF.

The table lists this clonotype with a few counts. This chain joins TRBV15 and TRBJ1-1; 9 nucleotides line up with TRBD1. V was clipped by 4 bases and J by 6 bases; unmatched bases: 9. The CDR3 totals 15 residues. Germline V CDR1 and CDR2: LNHNV, YYDKDF (reference sequence). The CDR3 sequence: CATSKEGTGSPEAFF. The CDR3 nucleotides are TGTGCCACCAGCAAAGAAGGGACAGGGAGTCCTGAAGCTTTCTTT.

This clonotype was recorded a few times. V usage is TRBV29-1 and J usage is TRBJ1-1, with D possibly being TRBD1 (5 bases). Germline CDR1 reads SQVTM; CDR2 reads ANQGSEA. The CDR3 is made up of 13 amino acids. V lost 1 base, J lost 4 bases, and 10 bases lay in between. The CDR3 sequence: CSVEGGTTTEAFF. The CDR3 DNA is TGCAGCGTTGAAGGGGGCACCACCACTGAAGCTTTCTTT.

This clonotype has ten or more counts. J is TRBJ2-1 and V is TRBV28; D may be TRBD1 or TRBD2 (9 bases each). The CDR3 consists of 24 residues. The V gene lost 7 bases and the J gene lost 0 bases, with 40 bases spanning the gap. Per germline, CDR1 MDHEN and CDR2 SYDVKM. DNA of the CDR3: TGTGCCAGCATCCACAGGGGCGGGACAGGGAGGTTTTTAGGGCGGGAGGGCTCCTACAATGAGCAGTTCTTC. Amino acid sequence: CASIHRGGTGRFLGREGSYNEQFF.

The V and J genes are TRBV19 and TRBJ1-2, with a tentative D call TRBD1 (6 bases). Trimming took 7 bases from V and 4 from J, leaving 16 bases between them. The CDR3 is made up of 14 amino acids. Germline-derived CDR1 and CDR2 are LNHDA and SQIVND (reference sequence). The CDR3 DNA is TGTGCCAGTACCAGGGGAGCAGCTAGCTATGGCTACACCTTC. This gives the protein CASTRGAASYGYTF. The variable domain in full, with the rest retrieved from reference TRBV19 and TRBJ1-2, is DGGITQSPKYLFRKEGQNVTLSCEQNLNHDAMYWYRQDPGQGLRLIYYSQIVNDFQKGDIAEGYSVSREKKESFPLTVTSAQKNPTAFYLCASTRGAASYGYTFGSGTRLTVV.

The table lists this clonotype with many counts. The rearrangement joins TRBV2 to TRBJ2-5; TRBD2 agrees at 13 bases. Germline V gene sequence: CDR1 SNHLY, CDR2 FYNNEI. The CDR3 totals 15 residues. Germline trimming cut 8 bases from V and 4 bases from J; bases unmatched to any gene: 7. CDR3 protein: CASAGLAGVGETQYF. For the CDR3, the DNA is TGTGCCAGCGCCGGACTAGCGGGAGTTGGAGAGACCCAGTACTTC.

The chain uses TRBV20-1 and TRBJ2-2; D may be TRBD1 (6 bases). This CDR3 comprises 14 residues. Trimming shortened V by 3 bases and J by 3 bases, and 11 bases separated the two germline ends. Germline CDR1 and CDR2: DFQATT and SNEGSKA (reference sequence). The CDR3 DNA reads TGCAGTGCTAGGACCGGGACATACACCGGGGAGCTGTTTTTT. Protein sequence: CSARTGTYTGELFF.

This sequence joins TRBV6-1 and TRBJ2-1; the D gene could be TRBD1 or TRBD2 (5 bases each). Deletions cut 4 bases from V and 6 bases from J, with 13 bases between. This CDR3 spans 14 amino acids. The germline gives CDR1 MNHNS, CDR2 SASEGT. The DNA for the CDR3 is TGTGCCAGCAGTGTGGGCAGGGACCCCAATGAGCAGTTCTTC. This sequence encodes CASSVGRDPNEQFF.